This is a list of T cell receptor beta chains from one sample in a study of regulatory T cells in long-lasting Graves disease. TCRdb reanalysed the multiplex PCR reads using MiXCR and keeps one entry per CDR3 protein. The data show over 500,000 distinct CDR3 sequences, about 16% seen once. Another study also made use of these data, one on T cells in Graves' hyperthyroidism and ophthalmopathy.

This specimen consisted of peripheral blood mononuclear cells (PBMCs), obtained at new diagnosis, from a patient treated with antithyroid drugs. The receptors stem from a woman aged 25 to 45 with Graves disease. Each CDR3 is given with its conserved first and last residue.

>TRBV20-1|TRBJ1-1
CSAGQGMSTEAFF
>TRBV27|TRBJ2-7
CASSLKDTSSYEQYF
>TRBV7-9|TRBJ1-1
CASSLSYDTEAFF
>TRBV20-1|TRBJ2-3
CSATRVIPTDTQYF
>TRBV6-2/TRBV6-3|TRBJ2-1
CASSRGSNNEQFF
>TRBV6-1|TRBJ2-1
CASTKGQANLNLNNEQFF
>TRBV5-1|TRBJ1-1
CASSYTGDEAFF
>TRBV6-5|TRBJ1-5
CASSYVSKQGQPQHF
>TRBV6-2/TRBV6-3|TRBJ2-1
CASMLTARSYNEQFF
>TRBV6-2/TRBV6-3|TRBJ1-1
CASSSTLRTEAFF
>TRBV7-8|TRBJ1-1
CASRNRVTMNTEAFF
>TRBV5-1|TRBJ2-7
CASSPGTITHEQYF
>TRBV2|TRBJ2-1
CASSEIGGGLAREQFF
>TRBV6-9|TRBJ2-1
CAGSYTLREGASWDEQFF
>TRBV28|TRBJ2-6
CASSSPGHLSGANVLTF
>TRBV15|TRBJ2-4
CATSRDLVREGLRHIQYF
>TRBV2|TRBJ2-7
CASRKQGGSYEQYF
>TRBV29-1|TRBJ2-7
CSVGVVAGSFEEQYF
>TRBV13|TRBJ1-1
CASSFFQVNTEAFF
>TRBV28|TRBJ2-7
CASSSPAGLDIEQYF
>TRBV7-6|TRBJ1-2
CASSSTGVSTF
>TRBV20-1|TRBJ1-2
CSARDRVIGGYTF
>TRBV25-1|TRBJ1-6
CASSGLMDSPLHF
>TRBV30|TRBJ2-1
CAWSLYNEQFF
>TRBV5-4|TRBJ2-7
CASSLGGAGVRGEQYF
>TRBV6-2/TRBV6-3|TRBJ2-3
CASSDLGSSSDTQYF
>TRBV15|TRBJ2-3
CATSSSGFLTDTQYF
>TRBV5-1|TRBJ1-2
CASSLTGFGYTF
>TRBV2|TRBJ1-1
CASSEGGYTEAFF
>TRBV27|TRBJ1-5
CASSLGADNQPQHF
>TRBV24-1|TRBJ1-2
CATSGQGNWGYTF
>TRBV2|TRBJ2-7
CASRDTLIYEQYF
>TRBV29-1|TRBJ2-1
CSAWTGSFLDEQFF
>TRBV19|TRBJ1-1
CASSEDRDTEAFF
>TRBV10-3|TRBJ2-2
CAISERALEFNTGELFF
>TRBV11-2|TRBJ1-5
CASSSRGGQPQHF
>TRBV19|TRBJ2-7
CASTGTSSSGRVYEQYF
>TRBV24-1|TRBJ2-3
CATSEGTGLPDTQYF
>TRBV6-2/TRBV6-3|TRBJ1-1
CASRPGQPEAFF
>TRBV20-1|TRBJ2-1
CSARPSGPYNEQFF
>TRBV6-1|TRBJ1-2
CASSDTLQSGYTF
>TRBV7-8|TRBJ2-5
CASTLGRQQETQYF
>TRBV7-9|TRBJ2-3
CASSAHGADTQYF
>TRBV27|TRBJ2-2
CASSLSGQFSTGELFF
>TRBV5-1|TRBJ2-2
CASSLAWTDTGELFF
>TRBV20-1|TRBJ2-2
CSANRKRTGKTGELFF
>TRBV24-1|TRBJ2-5
CATSLGGASQETQYF